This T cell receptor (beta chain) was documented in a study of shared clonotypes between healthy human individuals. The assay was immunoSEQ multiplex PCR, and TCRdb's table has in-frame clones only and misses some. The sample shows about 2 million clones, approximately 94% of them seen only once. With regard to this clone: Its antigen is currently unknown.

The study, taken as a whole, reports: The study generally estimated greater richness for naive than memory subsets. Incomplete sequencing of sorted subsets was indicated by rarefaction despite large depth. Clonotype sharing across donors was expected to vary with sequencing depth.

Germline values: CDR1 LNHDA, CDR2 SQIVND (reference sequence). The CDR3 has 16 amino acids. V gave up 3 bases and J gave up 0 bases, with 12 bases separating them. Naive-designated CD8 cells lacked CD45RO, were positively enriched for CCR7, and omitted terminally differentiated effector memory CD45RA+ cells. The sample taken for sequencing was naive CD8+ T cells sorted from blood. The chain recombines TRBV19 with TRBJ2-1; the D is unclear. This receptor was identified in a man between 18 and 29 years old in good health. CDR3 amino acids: CASSIAQILSYNEQFF. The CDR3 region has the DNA TGTGCCAGTAGTATCGCACAGATACTCTCCTACAATGAGCAGTTCTTC.